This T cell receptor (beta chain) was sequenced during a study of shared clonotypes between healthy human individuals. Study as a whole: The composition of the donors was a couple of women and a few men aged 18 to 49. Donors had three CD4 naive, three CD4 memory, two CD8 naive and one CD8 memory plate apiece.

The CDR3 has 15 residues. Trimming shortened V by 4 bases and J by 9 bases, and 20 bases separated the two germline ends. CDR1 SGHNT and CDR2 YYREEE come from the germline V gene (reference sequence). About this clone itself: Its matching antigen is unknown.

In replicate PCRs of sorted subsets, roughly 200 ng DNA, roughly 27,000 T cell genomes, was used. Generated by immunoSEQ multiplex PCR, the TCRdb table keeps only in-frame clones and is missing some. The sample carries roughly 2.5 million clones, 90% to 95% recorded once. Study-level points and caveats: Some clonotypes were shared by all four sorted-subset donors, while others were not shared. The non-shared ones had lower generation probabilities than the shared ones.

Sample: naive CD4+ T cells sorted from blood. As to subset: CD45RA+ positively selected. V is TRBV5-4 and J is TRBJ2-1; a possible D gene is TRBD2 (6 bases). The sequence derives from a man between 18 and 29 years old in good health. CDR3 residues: CASSGLGTLPVEQFF. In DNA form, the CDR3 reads TGTGCCAGCAGCGGCCTCGGGACTCTCCCCGTTGAGCAGTTCTTC.